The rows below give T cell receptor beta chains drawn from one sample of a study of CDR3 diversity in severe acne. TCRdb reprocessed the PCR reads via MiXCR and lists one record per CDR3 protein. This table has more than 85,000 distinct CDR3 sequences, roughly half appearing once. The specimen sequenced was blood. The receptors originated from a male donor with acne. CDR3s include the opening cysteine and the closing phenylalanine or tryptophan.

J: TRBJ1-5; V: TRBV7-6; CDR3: CASSETRNQPQHF
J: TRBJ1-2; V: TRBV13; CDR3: CASSLDESGYDYTF
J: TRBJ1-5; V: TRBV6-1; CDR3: CASSAGRGLGQPQHF
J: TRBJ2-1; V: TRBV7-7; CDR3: CASSRTGKHEQFF
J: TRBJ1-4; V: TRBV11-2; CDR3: CASSSQTGTNEKLFF
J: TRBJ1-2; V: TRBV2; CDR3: CASRIGYGYTF
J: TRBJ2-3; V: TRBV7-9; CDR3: CASTLGRGHTDTQYF
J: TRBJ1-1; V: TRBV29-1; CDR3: CSVENAGGAFF
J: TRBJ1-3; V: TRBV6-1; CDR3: CASRGETGSGNTIYF
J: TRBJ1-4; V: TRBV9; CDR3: CASSLEGRTTNEKLFF
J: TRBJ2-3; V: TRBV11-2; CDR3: CASSFVAVTQYF
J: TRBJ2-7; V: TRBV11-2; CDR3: CALQGVGYEQYF
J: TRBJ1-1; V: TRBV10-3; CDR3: CAISAGQRYAEAFF
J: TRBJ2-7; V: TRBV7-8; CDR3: CASSRQGADSYEQYF
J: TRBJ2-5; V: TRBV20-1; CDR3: CSARILGGVETQYF
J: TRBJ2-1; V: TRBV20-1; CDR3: CSARAITSGYNEQFF
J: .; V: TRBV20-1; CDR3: CSARVLAGEYEQFF
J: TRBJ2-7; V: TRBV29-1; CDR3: CSVETGTADLGEQYF
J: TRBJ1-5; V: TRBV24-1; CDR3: CATRENSNQPQHF
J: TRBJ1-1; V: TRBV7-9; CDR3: CASSSVRSGRNTEAFF
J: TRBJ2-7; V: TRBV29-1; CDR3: CSVRQGLGEQYF
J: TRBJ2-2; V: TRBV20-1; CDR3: CSARRGFYSTGELFF
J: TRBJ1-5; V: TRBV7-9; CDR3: CASSLAQGPNQPQHF
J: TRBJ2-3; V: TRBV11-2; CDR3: CASSLTSGFYTDTQYF
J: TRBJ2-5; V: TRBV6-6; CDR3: CASSAPGQGFYGTQYF
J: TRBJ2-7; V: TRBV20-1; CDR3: CSASRQGDGSYEQYF
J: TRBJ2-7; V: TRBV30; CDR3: CAWTGRRFAYEQYF
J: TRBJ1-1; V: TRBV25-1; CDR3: CASSLPGGSEAFF
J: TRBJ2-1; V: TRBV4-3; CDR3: CASSLWVAGANNEQFF
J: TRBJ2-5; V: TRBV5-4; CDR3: CASSPIEGAQETQYF
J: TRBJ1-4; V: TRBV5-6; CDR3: CASSLGKGNEKLFF
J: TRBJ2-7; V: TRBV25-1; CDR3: CASSGNPLGGEQYF
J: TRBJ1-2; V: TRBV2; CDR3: CATIKTGVNGYTF
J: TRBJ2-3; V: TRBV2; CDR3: CASKGTGSSTDTQYF
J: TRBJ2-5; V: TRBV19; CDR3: CASSIRSGKETQYF
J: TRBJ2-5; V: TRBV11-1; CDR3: CASSRAGLETQYF
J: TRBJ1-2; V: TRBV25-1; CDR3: CASSEIAANYGYTF
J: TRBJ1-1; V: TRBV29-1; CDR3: CSGLTDTEAFF
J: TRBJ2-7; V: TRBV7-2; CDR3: CASSPGEGYSYEQYF
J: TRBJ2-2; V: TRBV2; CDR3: CASSGPVGLFF
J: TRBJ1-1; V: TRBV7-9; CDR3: CASSFDSNTEAFF
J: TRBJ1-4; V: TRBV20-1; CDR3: CSARHRNFGEKLFF
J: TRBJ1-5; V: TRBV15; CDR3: CATSSLPDNQPQHF
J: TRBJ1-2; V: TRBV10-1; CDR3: CASSGDGGARGYTF
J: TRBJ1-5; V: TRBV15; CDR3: CATSRWTGESNQPQHF
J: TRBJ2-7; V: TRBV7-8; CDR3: CASSFGFSYEQYF
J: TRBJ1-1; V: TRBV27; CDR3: CASSPREGLGTEAFF
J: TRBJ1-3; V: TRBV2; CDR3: CASSDGLARYF
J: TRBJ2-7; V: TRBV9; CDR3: CASIGEQYF
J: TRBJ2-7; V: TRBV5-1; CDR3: CASSSTRDRPYEQYF
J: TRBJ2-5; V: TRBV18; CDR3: CASSPPSQGETQYF
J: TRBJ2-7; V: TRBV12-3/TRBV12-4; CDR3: CASSSVGRDSEQYF